Shown below are 20 T cell receptor beta chains from a single sample sequenced in a study of blood T cells in healthy people across ages. The second PCR ran roughly 6 to 11 cycles with a sample-barcoded 5' primer and J-beta primers. TCRdb independently ran MiXCR on the 5' RACE reads; one entry per CDR3 protein. The profile shows 800,000 to 1,300,000 distinct CDR3 sequences, roughly 24% of them singletons. This sample was also put to use in a study of T cells of mothers and their children.

The sample taken for sequencing was blood. The receptors were gathered from a girl aged 2 to 9 in good health.

In this sample, this clonotype turned up a few times. V is TRBV29-1 and J is TRBJ2-4, with a possible D match to TRBD1 (6 bases). CDR1 is SQVTM, CDR2 ANQGSEA, per germline. The CDR3 runs to 14 residues. V was cut by 4 bases and J by 0 bases, with 10 bases left in between. CDR3 in amino acids: CSVAGQLAKNIQYF. CDR3 DNA: TGCAGCGTTGCTGGACAGTTAGCCAAAAACATTCAGTACTTC.

This clonotype appeared a single time. V gene TRBV7-3 combines with J gene TRBJ2-5; D is perhaps TRBD2 (5 bases). This CDR3 spans 16 amino acids. Germline V gives CDR1 SGHTA, CDR2 FQGTGA. Trimming removed 0 bases from V and 1 base from J, with 12 bases in between. Here the CDR3 reads CASSLTGGLAQETQYF. The CDR3 nucleotides read TGTGCCAGCAGCTTAACAGGCGGGCTTGCCCAAGAGACCCAGTACTTC.

In its sample, this clonotype was seen a few times. The CDR3 coding sequence is TGTGCCAGCACGGCGGGAGGATACGAGCAGTACTTC. This codes for CASTAGGYEQYF. This rearrangement joins TRBV5-6 to TRBJ2-7; 8 positions agree with TRBD2. The germline CDR1 and CDR2 sequences are SGHDT and YYEEEE. J was trimmed by 4 bases and V by 6 bases; bases with no gene match: 3. The CDR3 sequence is 12 residues long.

The chain recombines TRBV4-1 with TRBJ2-3; perhaps TRBD1 as D (5 bases). The CDR3 loop spans 16 amino acids. Per germline, CDR1 MGHRA and CDR2 YSYEKL. The germline V and J ends were trimmed by 0 bases and 5 bases, with 15 bases remaining between them. The chain's CDR3 is CASSQEYRSPGDTQYF. The CDR3, as DNA: TGCGCCAGCAGCCAAGAATACAGGAGCCCGGGAGATACGCAGTATTTT.

The gene calls are TRBV4-3 and TRBJ1-6, with D unresolved. The V end lost 0 bases, the J end lost 5 bases, and 11 bases lay between the germline ends. CDR3 length equals 16 residues. The V gene's germline CDR1 is LGHNA and CDR2 YSLEER. The CDR3 region has the DNA TGCGCCAGCAGCCAAGATGGCCCCCCTGATAATTCACCCCTCCACTTT. It encodes CASSQDGPPDNSPLHF.

The chain employs TRBV29-1 and TRBJ1-3; D unresolved. The V gene lost 3 bases and the J gene lost 4 bases, with 10 bases spanning the gap. The CDR3 sequence is 13 residues long. Germline lookup yields CDR1 SQVTM and CDR2 ANQGSEA. CDR3 bases: TGCAGCGTTGACCCTGGTACGGGAAACACCATATATTTT. It translates to CSVDPGTGNTIYF.

A few counts support this clonotype. V usage is TRBV6-2 or TRBV6-3 and J usage is TRBJ2-5; maybe TRBD2 (5 bases). CDR3 size: 13 residues. Germline CDR1 and CDR2: MNHEY and SVGEGT. The germline V and J ends were trimmed by 9 bases and 3 bases, with 14 bases remaining between them. The CDR3 protein is CASLGLAEETQYF. The CDR3 coding sequence is TGTGCCAGTCTTGGACTCGCTGAAGAGACCCAGTACTTC.

The rearrangement links TRBV7-2 to TRBJ2-5; TRBD2 matches at 9 bases. Germline V gene data show CDR1 as SGHTA and CDR2 as FQGNSA. Trimming took 4 bases from V and 6 from J; bases not matched to a gene: 9. This CDR3 has 15 amino acids. This CDR3 is CASSSFGLAGQTQYF. For the CDR3, the DNA is TGTGCCAGCAGCTCCTTCGGGCTAGCGGGGCAGACCCAGTACTTC.

The V and J genes are TRBV12-3 or TRBV12-4 and TRBJ1-1, with D unresolved. Between the trimmed V and J ends, which lost 3 bases and 7 bases, there was a span of 6 bases. The CDR3 loop spans 11 amino acids. The CDR3 loop is CASSFRLEAFF. CDR3 in DNA: TGTGCCAGCAGTTTCCGGCTTGAAGCTTTCTTT.

DNA of the CDR3: TGTGCCAGCACCTCCCGGCGGCCGGAAGAGACCCAGTACTTC. This translates into CASTSRRPEETQYF. The chain recombines TRBV6-2 or TRBV6-3 with TRBJ2-5, with D uncertain. Germline values: CDR1 MNHEY, CDR2 SVGEGT. The CDR3 is made up of 14 amino acids. The V and J ends lost 7 bases and 3 bases respectively, with 15 bases between them.

This clonotype was counted a few times. This chain uses TRBV7-2 with TRBJ2-5; D call uncertain. The J call may not be correct, given that the DNA end is closer to TRBJ2-7. The CDR3 contains 14 residues. The germline V gene encodes CDR1 SGHTA and CDR2 FQGNSA. CDR3 residues: CASSSPGSAYEQYF. Here the CDR3 DNA reads TGTGCCAGCAGCTCGCCCGGGTCAGCCTACGAGCAGTACTTC.

The chain joins TRBV12-3 or TRBV12-4 to TRBJ2-1, with D possibly called TRBD1 or TRBD2 (5 bases each). Deletions cut 6 bases from V and 7 bases from J, with 31 bases between. This CDR3 comprises 19 residues. The CDR3 loop is CASSKHKVVGDPWGNEQFF. The CDR3 DNA reads TGTGCCAGCAGCAAACACAAGGTGGTAGGGGACCCCTGGGGGAATGAGCAGTTCTTC.

This clonotype was seen a few times. V gene TRBV10-3 combines with J gene TRBJ2-2, with D possibly matching TRBD2 (6 bases). The CDR3 is made up of 14 amino acids. V was cut by 1 base and J by 5 bases, with 8 bases left in between. Germline V lookup: CDR1 ENHRY, CDR2 SYGVKD. The CDR3: CAISEWEDTGELFF. CDR3 bases: TGTGCCATCAGTGAGTGGGAGGATACCGGGGAGCTGTTTTTT.

This clonotype was seen a few times. V gene TRBV6-5 combines with J gene TRBJ2-5; 8 nucleotides match TRBD2. The V gene end was trimmed by 4 bases and the J gene end by 3 bases; junction bases not matched to a gene: 7. Germline V gene lookup returns CDR1 MNHEY and CDR2 SVGAGI. This CDR3 is 15 amino acids long. The CDR3: CASSLPKTSEETQYF. CDR3 DNA sequence: TGTGCCAGCAGTTTACCCAAGACTAGCGAAGAGACCCAGTACTTC.

This clonotype was picked up a small number of times. The chain is built from TRBV20-1 and TRBJ2-5; no clear D. This CDR3 has 15 residues. Germline CDR1 DFQATT, CDR2 SNEGSKA (reference sequence). Trimming shortened V by 5 bases and J by 3 bases, and 19 bases separated the two germline ends. CDR3 protein: CSAPRVDPGEETQYF. As DNA, the CDR3 is TGCAGTGCTCCGAGAGTGGACCCAGGAGAAGAGACCCAGTACTTC.

This clonotype was counted a few times. The CDR3 DNA reads TGTGCCAGCAGTCCGCAGGGATGGTATGGCTACACCTTC. Translated: CASSPQGWYGYTF. The chain recombines TRBV28 with TRBJ1-2, with D possibly matching TRBD1 (5 bases). The CDR3 loop spans 13 amino acids. V lost 5 bases to trimming and J lost 5 bases, with 12 bases between them. Germline V gene lookup returns CDR1 MDHEN and CDR2 SYDVKM.

This clonotype was seen a handful of times. V is TRBV28 and J is TRBJ2-7; 10 positions agree with TRBD1. The V gene's germline CDR1 is MDHEN and CDR2 SYDVKM. This CDR3 is 16 amino acids long. V gave up 5 bases and J gave up 3 bases; unmatched junction bases: 10. The DNA for the CDR3 is TGTGCCAGCAGTCTGAGGACAGGGGGAAAGAACTACGAGCAGTACTTC. Its translation: CASSLRTGGKNYEQYF. The full variable domain, in which reference TRBV28 and TRBJ2-7 provide the parts outside the CDR3, is DVKVTQSSRYLVKRTGEKVFLECVQDMDHENMFWYRQDPGLGLRLIYFSYDVKMKEKGDIPEGYSVSREKKERFSLILESASTNQTSMYLCASSLRTGGKNYEQYFGPGTRLTVT.

The genes are TRBV6-2 or TRBV6-3 and TRBJ1-2; D possibly corresponds to TRBD1 (6 bases). The CDR3 loop spans 15 amino acids. Germline values: CDR1 MNHEY, CDR2 SVGEGT. With 6 bases removed from V and 0 bases from J, the gap between germline ends came to 14 bases. CDR3 sequence (DNA): TGTGCCAGCAGAAGGACAGCTTCCTCTAACTATGGCTACACCTTC. It is translated as CASRRTASSNYGYTF.

In regard to this clonotype: One end of the junction fails to match germline, which may point to a read error. The chain recombines TRBV7-7 with TRBJ2-1, with 9 bases that match TRBD2. Germline loops: CDR1 SSHAT, CDR2 FNYEAQ (reference sequence). CDR3 size: 21 residues. The CDR3 here is CASSLDGRSGSFSPGLNEQFF. The CDR3 DNA reads as TGTGCTAGCAGCTTAGACGGTCGTAGCGGGAGTTTTTCGCCGGGGTTGAATGAGCAGTTCTTC.

The chain combines TRBV19 with TRBJ2-1, with a tentative D call TRBD2 (7 bases). The end of the DNA is better explained by TRBJ2-5, so the J call may be wrong. Germline values: CDR1 LNHDA, CDR2 SQIVND (reference sequence). The length of the CDR3 is 14 residues. Written as DNA, the CDR3 is TGTGCCAGTAGTATAGGAGGGGGGGCTCGGGCCCAGTACTTC. This codes for CASSIGGGARAQYF.